This note documents a single T cell receptor (beta chain) sequence. The data stem from a study of Graves' ophthalmopathy and Graves' hyperthyroidism. All donors with ophthalmopathy were recorded as having moderate-to-severe activity, CAS ≥3, NOSPECS ≥4 and a duration under 3 months. The CDR3 has 15 amino acids. Unmatched junction bases numbered 13, after V lost 4 bases and J lost 7 bases. Germline assignment: CDR1 MNHEY and CDR2 SVGEGT. TCR beta CDR3 regions were amplified from RNA transcripts. An initial RT-PCR round employing HTBI primers preceded a second-round multiplex PCR. From the multiplex PCR reads, TCRdb called clonotypes with MiXCR, one entry per CDR3 protein. Here the sample spans roughly 170,000 distinct CDR3 sequences, 35% to 45% being singletons.

The rearrangement uses TRBV6-2 or TRBV6-3 and TRBJ2-7, with TRBD2 matching 7 bases. The sample comprised peripheral blood. The clonotype comes from a man younger than 40 with Graves' ophthalmopathy. The CDR3 reads CASSWGGSGSDEQYF. DNA of the CDR3: TGTGCCAGCAGTTGGGGCGGGAGCGGTTCAGATGAGCAGTACTTC.